The T cell receptor (beta chain) described here comes from a study of blood T cell repertoires in COVID-19. Per the original data handling: Amplification of reference gene primers was used by the study to estimate nucleated cell counts. Assay used: immunoSEQ multiplex PCR; TCRdb lists only in-frame clones, some missing. For V, J and clone size, that table is used; D and trimming come from the DNA. This table holds 450,000 to 500,000 clones, about nine tenths found once. In terms of age and location, participants ranged from roughly 18 to 95 years and lived in around 22 US areas. Sequencing used PBMCs or T cells enriched from blood (not recorded which). The receptor was derived from a woman under 30 who had recovered from COVID-19.

CDR3 in DNA: TGCGCCAGCAGCCAAGAGGAGCAGCTCTACAATGAGCAGTTCTTC. It encodes CASSQEEQLYNEQFF. V gene TRBV4-1 combines with J gene TRBJ2-1; D is ambiguous. Per germline, CDR1 MGHRA and CDR2 YSYEKL. V was pared by 0 bases and J by 3 bases, with 9 bases between. The CDR3 sequence is 15 residues long.